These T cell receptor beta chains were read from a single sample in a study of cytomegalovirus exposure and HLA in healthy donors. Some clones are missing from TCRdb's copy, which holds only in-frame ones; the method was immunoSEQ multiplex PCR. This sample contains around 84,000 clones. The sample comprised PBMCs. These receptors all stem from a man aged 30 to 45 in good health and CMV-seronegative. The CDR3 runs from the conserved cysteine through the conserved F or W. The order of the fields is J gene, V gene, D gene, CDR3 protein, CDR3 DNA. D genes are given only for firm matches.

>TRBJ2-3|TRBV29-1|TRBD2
CSVAPQIRLAGVTDTQYF
TGCAGCGTTGCCCCGCAAATTCGGCTAGCGGGAGTCACAGATACGCAGTATTTT
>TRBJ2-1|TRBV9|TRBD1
CASSVTGAPPFSSYNEQFF
TGTGCCAGCAGCGTAACAGGGGCTCCGCCCTTTAGCTCCTACAATGAGCAGTTCTTC
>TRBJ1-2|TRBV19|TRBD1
CASSVSSGGPGDGYTF
TGTGCCAGTAGTGTTTCATCAGGGGGGCCCGGCGATGGCTACACCTTC
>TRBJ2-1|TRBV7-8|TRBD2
CASSLDVGTTYNEQFF
TGTGCCAGCAGCTTAGACGTGGGGACTACCTACAATGAGCAGTTCTTC
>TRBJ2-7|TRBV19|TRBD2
CASSIGASGGEQYF
TGTGCCAGTAGTATTGGGGCTAGCGGGGGCGAGCAGTACTTC
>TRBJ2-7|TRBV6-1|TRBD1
CASRAGTGTWYEQYF
TGTGCCAGCAGGGCCGGGACAGGGACTTGGTACGAGCAGTACTTC
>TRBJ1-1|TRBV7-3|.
CASSLSPRNTEAFF
TGTGCCAGCAGCTTATCTCCTAGGAACACTGAAGCTTTCTTT
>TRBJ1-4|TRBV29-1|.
CSVRGGVANEKLFF
TGCAGCGTGCGGGGGGGAGTTGCGAATGAAAAACTGTTTTTT
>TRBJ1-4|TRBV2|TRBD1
CASSATGGAYEKLFF
TGTGCCAGCAGTGCTACAGGGGGCGCGTACGAAAAACTGTTTTTT
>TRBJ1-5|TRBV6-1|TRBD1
CASTFSDRVQPQHF
TGTGCCAGCACCTTCTCCGACAGGGTTCAGCCCCAGCATTTT
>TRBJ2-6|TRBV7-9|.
CASSSIAGQSSGANVLTF
TGTGCCAGCAGCTCGATCGCGGGACAGTCGTCTGGGGCCAACGTCCTGACTTTC
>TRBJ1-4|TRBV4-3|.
CASSQDGSGNEKLFF
TGCGCCAGCAGCCAAGACGGGTCGGGTAATGAAAAACTGTTTTTT
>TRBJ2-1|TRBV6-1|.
CASSGQSSSYNEQFF
TGTGCCAGCAGCGGACAGTCTAGCTCCTACAATGAGCAGTTCTTC
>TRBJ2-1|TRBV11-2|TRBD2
CASSDGTSGANNNEQFF
TGTGCCAGCAGCGATGGGACTAGCGGGGCCAATAACAATGAGCAGTTCTTC
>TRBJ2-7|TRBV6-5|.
CASRRRTDPYEQYF
TGTGCCAGCAGACGAAGGACAGACCCCTACGAGCAGTACTTC